These 22 T cell receptor beta chains were all obtained from the same sample, sequenced in a study of spatial heterogeneity in lung cancer. Study-wide points: Intratumoral expanded alpha and beta TCR counts were found to track tumor mutation counts.

As for time point: sample taken at primary tumor resection. Their antigens are not known. TCRdb independently ran MiXCR on the 5' RACE reads; one entry per CDR3 protein. The table includes 18,000 or so distinct CDR3 sequences, roughly 10% detected once. Sequencing used lung tumor tissue, obtained at surgery. The receptors were gathered from a female donor with early-stage non-small cell lung cancer.

This clonotype was counted between two and nine times. This beta chain represents an off-target read in a library built for alpha chains; its size is of limited meaning. V is TRBV4-3 and J is TRBJ2-3, with D uncertain. This CDR3 contains 13 residues. Germline values: CDR1 LGHNA, CDR2 YSLEER. V was clipped by 0 bases and J by 6 bases, with 7 bases between them. The DNA of the CDR3 is TGCGCCAGCAGCCAAGATATGGGGGATACGCAGTATTTT. Protein sequence: CASSQDMGDTQYF.

In this sample, this clonotype turned up a few times. This beta chain is an unintended read in a library built for alpha chains; its size means little. V and J are TRBV7-2 and TRBJ2-1; 9 nucleotides line up with TRBD1. This CDR3 region has 17 residues. Trimming removed 3 bases from V and 9 bases from J; junction bases left unmatched: 15. Germline V gene sequence: CDR1 SGHTA, CDR2 FQGNSA. CDR3 residues: CASSLNRGPVRISEQFF. In DNA, the CDR3 is TGTGCCAGCAGCTTGAACAGGGGGCCCGTTCGTATTAGTGAGCAGTTCTTC. The whole variable domain, filled in from reference TRBV7-2 and TRBJ2-1, reads GAGVSQSPSNKVTEKGKDVELRCDPISGHTALYWYRQSLGQGLEFLIYFQGNSAPDKSGLPSDRFSAERTGGSVSTLTIQRTQQEDSAVYLCASSLNRGPVRISEQFFGPGTRLTVL.

There are many counts of this clonotype. The library was designed around alpha chains, so this beta chain is a stray read whose abundance carries little weight. The V gene is TRBV10-1, the J gene TRBJ1-1; D not resolved. V was shortened by 6 bases and J by 7 bases, with 15 bases between the two germline ends. Germline V gives CDR1 WNHNN, CDR2 SYGVQD (reference sequence). This CDR3 has 13 residues. The DNA for the CDR3 is TGCGCCAGCAGGGCAGGTAGCGGTGGTGAAGCTTTCTTT. Protein product: CASRAGSGGEAFF.

This clonotype showed up just a few times. With the library built for alpha chains, this beta chain is off target and its frequency is not meaningful. J is TRBJ2-3 and V is TRBV5-1, with D perhaps matching TRBD1 (7 bases). Per germline, CDR1 SGHRS and CDR2 YFSETQ. Trimming left V 0 bases short and J 3 bases short, with 11 bases between. The CDR3 runs to 15 residues. The CDR3 loop reads CASSLAGGRTDTQYF. The CDR3 DNA sequence: TGCGCCAGCAGCTTGGCAGGGGGGAGGACAGATACGCAGTATTTT.

This clonotype came up a few times. This beta chain represents an off-target read in a library built for alpha chains; its size is of limited meaning. The V and J genes are TRBV6-1 and TRBJ1-2; D is ambiguous. V lost 0 bases, J lost 3 bases, and 8 bases lay in between. This CDR3 is 14 amino acids long. Germline V gives CDR1 MNHNS, CDR2 SASEGT. Here the CDR3 reads CASSEAGFDYGYTF. The CDR3 bases are TGTGCCAGCAGTGAAGCAGGCTTCGACTATGGCTACACCTTC.

This clonotype was counted a few times. This beta chain is a stray read from a library made for alpha chains; its abundance is not meaningful. CDR3 amino acids: CSVLTGGVRAVQYF. CDR3 nucleotide sequence: TGCAGCGTCCTTACAGGGGGAGTTCGTGCGGTGCAGTACTTC. The V gene is TRBV29-1, the J gene TRBJ2-7, with 8 bases identical to TRBD1. V lost 6 bases and J lost 9; bases outside the gene matches: 16. CDR1 and CDR2 from the germline V gene are SQVTM and ANQGSEA. This CDR3 contains 14 residues.

This clonotype was picked up many times. In a library made to pick up alpha chains, this beta chain is a stray read with a size that means little. The CDR3 nucleotides read TGTGCCAGCAGCTTAGGGGGTCGCGGCACCGGGGAGCTGTTTTTT. As protein: CASSLGGRGTGELFF. The chain has TRBV7-3 and TRBJ2-2; D is perhaps TRBD1 or TRBD2 (5 bases each). CDR1 is SGHTA and CDR2 is FQGTGA in the germline V gene. The CDR3 consists of 15 residues. The V end was cut by 2 bases, the J end by 4 bases, with 11 bases between.

This clonotype was seen ten or more times. The size of this beta chain means little, since it is a stray read in a library made for alpha chains. The CDR3 loop is CASSIGTGGLPYGYTF. The CDR3 coding sequence is TGTGCCAGTAGTATCGGGACAGGAGGTTTGCCGTATGGCTACACCTTC. The V and J genes are TRBV19 and TRBJ1-2; 8 bases line up with TRBD1. Germline trimming cut 3 bases from V and 5 bases from J; bases unmatched to any gene: 11. This CDR3 has 16 residues. Per germline, CDR1 LNHDA and CDR2 SQIVND (reference sequence).

As for this clonotype: This beta chain lies outside the target of a library built for alpha chains; its clone size means little. This chain uses TRBV18 with TRBJ2-5; 11 positions match TRBD2. V lost 3 bases, J lost 3 bases, and 6 bases stayed unmatched. CDR1 and CDR2 from the germline V gene are KGHSH and LQKENI. The CDR3 loop spans 16 amino acids. The CDR3 loop is CASSPPSGGNKETQYF. The CDR3 DNA follows: TGTGCCAGCTCACCGCCTAGCGGGGGGAACAAAGAGACCCAGTACTTC.

A remark on this clonotype: This beta chain is a stray sequence in a library constructed for alpha chains; its clone size is not meaningful. The V call is TRBV7-8, the J call TRBJ1-5, with 9 bases matching TRBD1. Germline loops: CDR1 SGHVS, CDR2 FQNEAQ. The CDR3 is made up of 17 amino acids. With 4 bases clipped from V and 7 bases from J, the junction kept 14 bases outside the gene matches. The chain's CDR3 is CASSSGQGSSLSQPQHF. The CDR3 coding sequence is TGTGCCAGCAGCTCAGGACAGGGGAGTTCTTTATCGCAGCCCCAGCATTTT.

Notes on this clonotype: The library was prepared for alpha chains; this beta chain is a stray read, so its frequency means little. The DNA for the CDR3 is TGCGCCAGCAGCCAAGAAAGCTACCGGGAGACCCAGTACTTC. Amino acid sequence: CASSQESYRETQYF. This chain links TRBV4-3 with TRBJ2-5, with D uncertain. V was shortened by 0 bases and J by 5 bases, with 10 bases between the two germline ends. The CDR3 is made up of 14 amino acids. Germline V CDR1 and CDR2: LGHNA, YSLEER.

This clonotype is termed medium-sized (0.01 to 0.1%). Since the library was made to target alpha chains, this beta chain is a stray read and its abundance is not meaningful. V usage is TRBV28 and J usage is TRBJ2-5; the match to TRBD2 covers 10 bases. CDR1 MDHEN and CDR2 SYDVKM come from the germline V gene. This CDR3 comprises 18 residues. The V and J ends lost 2 bases and 4 bases, in that order; junction bases with no gene match: 13. CDR3 sequence (DNA): TGTGCCAGCAGTTTACGACTTAGTAGCGGGGGGTTTGGAGAGACCCAGTACTTC. This sequence encodes CASSLRLSSGGFGETQYF.

This clonotype was counted between two and nine times. This beta chain turned up in a library designed for alpha chains; as an off-target read, its abundance says little. V usage is TRBV28 and J usage is TRBJ2-1; tentative D call: TRBD2 (6 bases). Trimming took off 4 bases at V and 5 bases at J, with 12 bases between the two ends. The CDR3 contains 14 residues. The V gene's germline CDR1 is MDHEN and CDR2 SYDVKM. CDR3 sequence: CASSSGTPNNEQFF. The CDR3 DNA sequence: TGTGCCAGCAGTTCCGGGACTCCGAACAATGAGCAGTTCTTC.

This clonotype was seen a handful of times. As an off-target read in a library built for alpha chains, this beta chain has a frequency of little significance. The chain links TRBV7-9 to TRBJ2-1; a possible D gene is TRBD1 (5 bases). The germline CDR1 and CDR2 sequences are SEHNR and FQNEAQ (reference sequence). CDR3 size: 13 residues. V lost 5 bases, J lost 4 bases, and 9 bases lay in between. The CDR3: CASSQGSYNEQFF. The CDR3 DNA sequence: TGTGCCAGCAGCCAGGGATCTTACAATGAGCAGTTCTTC.

This clonotype is medium-sized (0.01 to 0.1%) in the sample. This beta chain came through as a stray read in a library set up for alpha chains, and its size says little. This rearrangement joins TRBV6-6 to TRBJ2-3; D may match TRBD1 or TRBD2 (6 bases each). V lost 0 bases and J lost 4, with 8 bases in between. CDR1 is MNHNY and CDR2 is SVGAGI in the germline V gene (reference sequence). The CDR3 spans 14 residues. CDR3 sequence: CASSYSEGADTQYF. CDR3 DNA: TGTGCCAGCAGTTACTCGGAGGGGGCAGATACGCAGTATTTT.

This clonotype was counted many times. This beta chain lies outside the target of a library built for alpha chains; its clone size means little. This rearrangement joins TRBV5-1 to TRBJ1-1; D gene ambiguous. Trimming removed 0 bases at V and 0 bases at J, with 12 bases between. The CDR3 has 16 residues. Germline values: CDR1 SGHRS, CDR2 YFSETQ. CDR3 sequence reads: CASSLDRASLNTEAFF. The CDR3, as DNA: TGCGCCAGCAGCTTGGATAGGGCCAGTCTGAACACTGAAGCTTTCTTT. Complete variable domain (other parts from reference TRBV5-1 and TRBJ1-1): KAGVTQTPRYLIKTRGQQVTLSCSPISGHRSVSWYQQTPGQGLQFLFEYFSETQRNKGNFPGRFSGRQFSNSRSEMNVSTLELGDSALYLCASSLDRASLNTEAFFGQGTRLTVV.

This clonotype was seen more than once but under ten times. The junction does not match germline at one end; this may be a read error. Little can be read into the size of this beta chain, an off-target read in a library designed for alpha chains. The CDR3 is CVTSSAGPGGQHF. For the CDR3, the DNA is TGTGTCACCAGCAGTGCGGGCCCGGGGGGCCAGCATTTT. V and J are TRBV15 and TRBJ1-5, with a tentative D call TRBD1 (5 bases). Germline assignment: CDR1 LNHNV and CDR2 YYDKDF (reference sequence). The CDR3 spans 13 residues. Together with reference TRBV15 and TRBJ1-5, the CDR3 gives the full variable domain: DAMVIQNPRYQVTQFGKPVTLSCSQTLNHNVMYWYQQKSSQAPKLLFHYYDKDFNNEADTPDNFQSRRPNTSFCFLDIRSPGLGDTAMYLCVTSSAGPGGQHFGDGTRLSIL.

This clonotype appeared a few times. As an off-target read in a library built for alpha chains, this beta chain has a frequency of little significance. The rearrangement links TRBV5-1 to TRBJ2-7, with D possibly TRBD2 on 6 matching bases. The CDR3 length is 13 residues. CDR1 SGHRS and CDR2 YFSETQ come from the germline V gene. V lost 4 bases and J lost 6, with 14 bases in between. The CDR3 DNA is TGCGCCAGCAGCACCGGCGGGGTTCGCGAGCAGTACTTC. Encoded protein: CASSTGGVREQYF.

At least ten counts were recorded for this clonotype. This beta chain is an off-target read within a library intended for alpha chains, so its frequency means little. The chain links TRBV2 to TRBJ1-1; unclear D gene. CDR3 length: 14 residues. Germline V gives CDR1 SNHLY, CDR2 FYNNEI. The V end lost 7 bases, the J end lost 3 bases, and 15 bases lay between the germline ends. The chain's CDR3 is CASTAGWYDTEAFF. The DNA of the CDR3 is TGTGCCAGCACTGCCGGGTGGTACGACACTGAAGCTTTCTTT.

With regard to this clonotype: This beta chain was picked up by a library intended for alpha chains and is off target, so its count carries little meaning. CDR3 loop: CASARGGQGYEQYF. The CDR3 DNA reads TGTGCCAGCGCCCGTGGCGGACAGGGCTACGAGCAGTACTTC. The chain employs TRBV18 and TRBJ2-7, with 8 positions matching TRBD1. Germline V gives CDR1 KGHSH, CDR2 LQKENI. This CDR3 comprises 14 residues. J was trimmed by 3 bases and V by 8 bases; bases with no gene match: 9.

This clonotype was recorded a few times. This beta chain appears as a stray read in a library generated for alpha chains; its size is not informative. The rearrangement uses TRBV15 and TRBJ1-1, with D possibly TRBD1 on 5 matching bases. Between the trimmed V and J ends, which lost 0 bases and 10 bases, there was a span of 18 bases. The CDR3 is 15 residues long. Germline assignment: CDR1 LNHNV and CDR2 YYDKDF (reference sequence). The CDR3 sequence is CATSRDRIQVGSAFF. The DNA for the CDR3 is TGTGCCACCAGCAGAGATCGGATACAGGTGGGGTCAGCTTTCTTT.

On this clonotype: Because this beta chain is a stray read in a library intended to capture alpha chains, its abundance should not be given much weight. The chain uses TRBV16 and TRBJ1-5; 8 positions match TRBD1. This CDR3 region has 16 residues. Unmatched junction bases numbered 8, after V lost 2 bases and J lost 5 bases. Germline V gene data show CDR1 as KGHSY and CDR2 as FQNENV. In nucleotides, the CDR3 is TGTGCCAGCAGCCAAACCCGGACAGGGACGGATCAGCCCCAGCATTTT. Its translation: CASSQTRTGTDQPQHF.